One sample yielded the 2 T cell receptor beta chains listed below, sequenced in a study of blood T cell repertoires in COVID-19. The repertoire was sequenced with immunoSEQ multiplex PCR; TCRdb's copy has only in-frame clones and lacks some. The data hold approximately 250,000 clones, with approximately 86% observed a single time. Material for sequencing was PBMCs or T cells enriched from blood (not recorded which). These receptors all come from a woman in her 30s who had recovered from COVID-19.

The chain links TRBV7-9 to TRBJ1-4, with no clear D. Trimming left V 5 bases short and J 11 bases short, with 21 bases between. Germline CDR1 is SEHNR and CDR2 is FQNEAQ (reference sequence). The CDR3 has 15 residues. In DNA form, the CDR3 reads TGTGCCAGCAGCCCCGACGTCTTGGAGAGGAGGAAACTGTTTTTT. Translated, it gives CASSPDVLERRKLFF.

The chain joins TRBV27 to TRBJ1-4; 8 bases map to TRBD1. Unmatched junction bases numbered 14, after V lost 4 bases and J lost 10 bases. The CDR3 contains 16 residues. In germline, CDR1 is MNHEY, CDR2 SMNVEV (reference sequence). CDR3 residues: CASSSPLRDRSLKLFF. The CDR3, as DNA: TGTGCCAGCAGTTCTCCCCTCCGGGACAGGAGTTTAAAACTGTTTTTT.